This T cell receptor (beta chain) was recovered during a study of human T cells and chemical hapten exposure. Noted time point: patch test 3, about 24 weeks after DPC sensitization. As for treatment: therapeutic diphenylcyclopropenone sensitization with weekly scalp DPC. Original handling: Samples contained a median of roughly 96,000 TCRs, with a range of roughly 20,000 to 690,600. TCRdb reanalysed the RACE reads using MiXCR and keeps one entry per CDR3 protein. The V and J calls come from TCRdb's annotation, not from the publication. The data show 130,000 or so distinct CDR3 sequences, about 11% seen once. The TCR comes from a woman between 45 and 60 years old with alopecia areata. Some clones in this sample may be carry-over from other donors' samples. The sequenced sample was whole blood, obtained in connection with sensitization to the hapten diphenylcyclopropenone (DPC).

CDR3 protein: CASSPPTQGMGILTEAFF. The CDR3 DNA follows: TGTGCCAGCAGTCCACCCACCCAGGGGATGGGGATTCTGACTGAAGCTTTCTTT. This chain links TRBV27 with TRBJ1-1; D might be TRBD1 (6 bases). Looked up from germline, CDR1 is MNHEY and CDR2 is SMNVEV (reference sequence). The CDR3 sequence is 18 residues long. V gave up 5 bases and J gave up 5 bases, with 27 bases separating them.